This T cell receptor beta chain came from a study of cytomegalovirus exposure and HLA in healthy donors. Amplification used 60 Vbeta primers and 13 Jbeta primers. The assay was immunoSEQ multiplex PCR, and TCRdb's table has in-frame clones only and misses some. Of approximately 130,000 clones in the sample, approximately 80% were seen once. The CDR3 is 14 amino acids. Germline V CDR1 and CDR2: SGHRS, YFSETQ. The V and J ends lost 4 bases and 7 bases respectively, with 12 bases between them. The TCR was taken from a boy between 2 and 15 years old in good health and CMV-seronegative. Sample: PBMCs. The gene calls are TRBV5-1 and TRBJ1-6; the D gene is possibly TRBD1 (5 bases). The DNA for the CDR3 is TGCGCCAGCAGCCAGACAGTGGTAAATTCACCCCTCCACTTT. Protein: CASSQTVVNSPLHF.